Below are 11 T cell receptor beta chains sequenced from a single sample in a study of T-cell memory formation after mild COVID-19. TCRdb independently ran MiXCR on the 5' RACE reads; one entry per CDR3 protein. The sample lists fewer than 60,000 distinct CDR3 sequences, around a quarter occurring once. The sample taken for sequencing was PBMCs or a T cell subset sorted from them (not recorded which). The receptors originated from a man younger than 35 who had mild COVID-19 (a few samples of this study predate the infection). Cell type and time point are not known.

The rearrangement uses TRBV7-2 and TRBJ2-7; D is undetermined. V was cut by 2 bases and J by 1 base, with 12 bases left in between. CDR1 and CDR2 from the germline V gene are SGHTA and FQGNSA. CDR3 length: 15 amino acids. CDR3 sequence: CASSLSPQVSYEQYF. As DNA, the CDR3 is TGTGCCAGCAGCTTAAGCCCTCAAGTATCCTACGAGCAGTACTTC.

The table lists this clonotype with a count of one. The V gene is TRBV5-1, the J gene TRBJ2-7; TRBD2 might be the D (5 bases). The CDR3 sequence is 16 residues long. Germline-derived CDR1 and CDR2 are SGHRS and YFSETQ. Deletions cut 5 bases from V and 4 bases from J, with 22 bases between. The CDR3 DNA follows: TGCGCCAGCAGGACCGGGGATGCCTCGGAACAGTACGAGCAGTACTTC. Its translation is CASRTGDASEQYEQYF.

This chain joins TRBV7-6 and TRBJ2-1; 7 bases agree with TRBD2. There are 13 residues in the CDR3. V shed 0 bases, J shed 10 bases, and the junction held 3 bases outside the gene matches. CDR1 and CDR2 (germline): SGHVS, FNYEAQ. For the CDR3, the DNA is TGTGCCAGCAGCTTAGCTGGGGAGGGCGAGCAGTTCTTC. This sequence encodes CASSLAGEGEQFF.

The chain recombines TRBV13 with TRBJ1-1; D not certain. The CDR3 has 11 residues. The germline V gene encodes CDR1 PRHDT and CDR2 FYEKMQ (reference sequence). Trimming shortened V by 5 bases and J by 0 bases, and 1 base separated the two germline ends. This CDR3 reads CASSLNTEAFF. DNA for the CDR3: TGTGCCAGCAGCCTGAACACTGAAGCTTTCTTT.

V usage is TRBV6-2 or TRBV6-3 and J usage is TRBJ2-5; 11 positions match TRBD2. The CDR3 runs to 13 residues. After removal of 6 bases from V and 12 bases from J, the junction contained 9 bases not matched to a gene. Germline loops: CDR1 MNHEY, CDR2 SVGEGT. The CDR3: CASSHGGLAVKYF. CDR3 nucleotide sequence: TGTGCCAGCAGCCACGGGGGACTAGCGGTAAAGTACTTC.

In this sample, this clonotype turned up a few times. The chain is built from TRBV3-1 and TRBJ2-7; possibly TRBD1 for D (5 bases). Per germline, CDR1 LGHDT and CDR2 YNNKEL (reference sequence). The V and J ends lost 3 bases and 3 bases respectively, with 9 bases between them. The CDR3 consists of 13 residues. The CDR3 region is CASSQARVYEQYF. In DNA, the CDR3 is TGTGCCAGCAGCCAGGCCAGGGTCTACGAGCAGTACTTC.

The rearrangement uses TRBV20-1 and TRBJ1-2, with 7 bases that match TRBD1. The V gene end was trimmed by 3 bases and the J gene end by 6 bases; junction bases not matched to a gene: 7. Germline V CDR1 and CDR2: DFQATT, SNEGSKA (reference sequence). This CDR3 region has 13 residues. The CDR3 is CSASIRGSHGYTF. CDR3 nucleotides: TGCAGTGCTAGTATCAGGGGGAGCCATGGCTACACCTTC.

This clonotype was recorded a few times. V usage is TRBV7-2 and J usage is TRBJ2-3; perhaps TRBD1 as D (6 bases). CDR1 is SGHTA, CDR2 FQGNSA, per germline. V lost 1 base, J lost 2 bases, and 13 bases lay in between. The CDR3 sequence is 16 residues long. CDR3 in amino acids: CASSLDGAGDTDTQYF. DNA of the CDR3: TGTGCCAGCAGCTTAGATGGGGCAGGGGACACAGATACGCAGTATTTT.

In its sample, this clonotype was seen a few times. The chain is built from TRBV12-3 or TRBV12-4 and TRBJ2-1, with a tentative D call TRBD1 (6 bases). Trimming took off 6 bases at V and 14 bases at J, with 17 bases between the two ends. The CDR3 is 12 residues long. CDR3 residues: CASRLYRDREFF. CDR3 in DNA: TGTGCCAGCAGGTTATACAGGGATCGAGAGTTCTTC.

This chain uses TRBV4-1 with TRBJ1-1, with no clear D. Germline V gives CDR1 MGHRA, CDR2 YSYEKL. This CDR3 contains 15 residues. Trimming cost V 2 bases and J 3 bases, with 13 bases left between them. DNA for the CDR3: TGCGCCAGCAGCCAATACAGTTCGTCCGACACTGAAGCTTTCTTT. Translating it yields CASSQYSSSDTEAFF.

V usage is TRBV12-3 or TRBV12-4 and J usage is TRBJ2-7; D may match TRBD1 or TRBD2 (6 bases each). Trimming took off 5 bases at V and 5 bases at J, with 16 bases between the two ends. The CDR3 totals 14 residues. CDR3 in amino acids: CASSPRRGYHEQYF. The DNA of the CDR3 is TGTGCCAGCAGTCCAAGGAGGGGGTATCACGAGCAGTACTTC.